This T cell receptor (beta chain) was sequenced during a study of regulatory T cells in long-lasting Graves disease. Study-level points and caveats: With persistent disease, TRBV28, TRBJ1-2 and TRBJ2-5 were the favored segments.

V was shortened by 3 bases and J by 0 bases, with 10 bases between the two germline ends. Germline CDR1 and CDR2: KGHDR and SFDVKD. CDR3 length: 16 residues. This clonotype has just a few counts. Its target is not known. Time point denoted: newly diagnosed GD, antithyroid drugs for less than 3 months. Construction of the TCR library relied on RNA isolated from PBMCs. The patient group derived from an endocrinology department in Xi'an, China. According to the study, TCR beta libraries were built with iRepertoire HTBI primers and CDR3-region Arm-PCR. TCRdb passed the multiplex PCR reads through MiXCR, listing each CDR3 protein once. In the table there are 500,000 or so distinct CDR3 sequences, 12% to 15% of which are singletons. The same sample was also used in a study of T cells in Graves' hyperthyroidism and ophthalmopathy. That publication notes: RT-PCR in the first round (using the HTBI primer set) targeted the TCR CDR3.

The TCR comes from a woman aged 45-59 years with Graves disease. V and J are TRBV24-1 and TRBJ2-2; D uncertain. This specimen consisted of peripheral blood mononuclear cells (PBMCs), obtained at new diagnosis, from a patient treated with antithyroid drugs. CDR3 amino acids: CATSDVVGSNTGELFF. CDR3 coding DNA: TGTGCCACCAGTGATGTGGTAGGTTCGAACACCGGGGAGCTGTTTTTT.